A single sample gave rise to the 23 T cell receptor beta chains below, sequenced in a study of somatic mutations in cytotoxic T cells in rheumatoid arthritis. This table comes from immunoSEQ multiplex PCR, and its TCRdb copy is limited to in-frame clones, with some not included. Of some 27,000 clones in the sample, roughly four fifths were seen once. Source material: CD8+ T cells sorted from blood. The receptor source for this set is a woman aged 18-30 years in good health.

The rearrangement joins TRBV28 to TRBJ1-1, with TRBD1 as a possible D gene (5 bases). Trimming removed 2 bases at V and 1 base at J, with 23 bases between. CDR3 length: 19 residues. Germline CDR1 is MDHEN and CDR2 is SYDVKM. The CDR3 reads CASSLGVAVRDQPNTEAFF. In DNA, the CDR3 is TGTGCCAGCAGTTTAGGGGTCGCGGTTAGGGACCAACCGAACACTGAAGCTTTCTTT.

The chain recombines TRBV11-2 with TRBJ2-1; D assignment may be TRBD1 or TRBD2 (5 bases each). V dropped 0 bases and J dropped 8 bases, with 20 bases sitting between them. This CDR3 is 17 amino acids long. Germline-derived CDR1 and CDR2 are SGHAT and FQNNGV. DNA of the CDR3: TGTGCCAGCAGCTTAGAGGGGACCGGGACCCCCGCCGATGAGCAGTTCTTC. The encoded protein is CASSLEGTGTPADEQFF.

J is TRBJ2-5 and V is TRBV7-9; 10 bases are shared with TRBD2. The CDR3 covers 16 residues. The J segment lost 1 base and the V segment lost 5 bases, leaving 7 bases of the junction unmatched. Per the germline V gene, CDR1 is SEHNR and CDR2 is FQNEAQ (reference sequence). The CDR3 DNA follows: TGTGCCAGCAGCACTCGGACTAGCGGAGTCCAAGAGACCCAGTACTTC. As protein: CASSTRTSGVQETQYF.

This chain's CDR3 is CASSFSGAREQYF. The CDR3 nucleotides read TGTGCCAGCAGCTTTAGCGGGGCACGCGAGCAGTACTTC. The J gene is TRBJ2-7, the V gene TRBV7-9, with 8 bases matching TRBD2. V was clipped by 3 bases and J by 6 bases; unmatched bases: 4. The CDR3 spans 13 residues. CDR1 and CDR2 from the germline V gene are SEHNR and FQNEAQ (reference sequence).

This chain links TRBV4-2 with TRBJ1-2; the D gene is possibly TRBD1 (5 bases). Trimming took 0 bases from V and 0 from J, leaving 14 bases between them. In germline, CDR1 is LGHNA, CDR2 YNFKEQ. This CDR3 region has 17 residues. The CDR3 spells CASSQDNSGRANYGYTF. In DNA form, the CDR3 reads TGTGCCAGCAGCCAAGATAATTCCGGCAGGGCTAACTATGGCTACACCTTC.

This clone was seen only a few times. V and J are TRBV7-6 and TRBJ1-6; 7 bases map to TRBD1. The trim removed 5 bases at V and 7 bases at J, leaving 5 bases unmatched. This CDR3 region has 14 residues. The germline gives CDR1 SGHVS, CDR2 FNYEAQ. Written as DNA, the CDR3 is TGTGCCAGCAGCCTGGGGACAGAGAATTCACCCCTCCACTTT. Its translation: CASSLGTENSPLHF.

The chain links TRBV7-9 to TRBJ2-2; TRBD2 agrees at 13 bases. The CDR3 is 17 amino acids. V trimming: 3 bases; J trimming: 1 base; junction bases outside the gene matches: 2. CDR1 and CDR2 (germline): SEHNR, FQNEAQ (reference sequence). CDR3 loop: CASSLTSGGLNTGELFF. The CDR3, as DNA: TGTGCCAGCAGCTTGACTAGCGGGGGGCTGAACACCGGGGAGCTGTTTTTT.

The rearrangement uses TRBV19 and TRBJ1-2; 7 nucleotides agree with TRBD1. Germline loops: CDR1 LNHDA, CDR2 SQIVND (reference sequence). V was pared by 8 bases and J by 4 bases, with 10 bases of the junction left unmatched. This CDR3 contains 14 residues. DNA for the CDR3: TGTGCCAGTTCACACAGGGGACTTCCCTATGGCTACACCTTC. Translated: CASSHRGLPYGYTF.

This CDR3 reads CASSLDGLGTVGGELFF. CDR3 coding DNA: TGTGCCAGCAGCTTAGACGGGCTGGGGACAGTTGGCGGGGAGCTGTTTTTT. The chain is built from TRBV7-9 and TRBJ2-2, with 7 bases identical to TRBD1. The trim removed 1 base at V and 7 bases at J, leaving 12 bases unmatched. Germline V gives CDR1 SEHNR, CDR2 FQNEAQ (reference sequence). This CDR3 region has 17 residues.

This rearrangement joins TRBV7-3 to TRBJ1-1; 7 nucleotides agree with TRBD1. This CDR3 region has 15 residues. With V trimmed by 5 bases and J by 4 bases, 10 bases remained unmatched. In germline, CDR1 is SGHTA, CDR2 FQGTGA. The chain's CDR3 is CASSLGTAPGTEAFF. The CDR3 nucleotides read TGTGCCAGCAGCCTTGGGACAGCCCCGGGCACTGAAGCTTTCTTT.

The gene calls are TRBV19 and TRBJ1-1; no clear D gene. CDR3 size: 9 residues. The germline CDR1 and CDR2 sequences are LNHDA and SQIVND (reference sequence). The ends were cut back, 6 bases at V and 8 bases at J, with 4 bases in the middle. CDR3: CASSSEAFF. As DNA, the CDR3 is TGTGCCAGTAGCTCCGAAGCTTTCTTT. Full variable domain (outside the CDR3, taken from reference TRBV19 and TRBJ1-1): DGGITQSPKYLFRKEGQNVTLSCEQNLNHDAMYWYRQDPGQGLRLIYYSQIVNDFQKGDIAEGYSVSREKKESFPLTVTSAQKNPTAFYLCASSSEAFFGQGTRLTVV.

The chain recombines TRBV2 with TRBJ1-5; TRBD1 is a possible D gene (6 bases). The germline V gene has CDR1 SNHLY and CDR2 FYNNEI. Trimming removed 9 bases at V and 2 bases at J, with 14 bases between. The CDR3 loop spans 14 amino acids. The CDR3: CASSGAAGNQPQHF. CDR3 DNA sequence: TGTGCCAGTTCAGGGGCGGCGGGCAATCAGCCCCAGCATTTT.

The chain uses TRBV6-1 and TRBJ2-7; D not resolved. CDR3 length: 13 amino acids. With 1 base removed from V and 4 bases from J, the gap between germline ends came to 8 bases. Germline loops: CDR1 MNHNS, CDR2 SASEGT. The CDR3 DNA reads TGTGCCAGCAGTGAAGTTATCAGGTACGAGCAGTACTTC. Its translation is CASSEVIRYEQYF.

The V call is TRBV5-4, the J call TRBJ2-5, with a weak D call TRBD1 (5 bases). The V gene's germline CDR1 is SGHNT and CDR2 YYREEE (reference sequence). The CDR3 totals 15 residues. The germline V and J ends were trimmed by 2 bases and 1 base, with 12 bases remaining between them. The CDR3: CASSFDREAQETQYF. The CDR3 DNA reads TGTGCCAGCAGCTTTGACAGAGAGGCCCAAGAGACCCAGTACTTC.

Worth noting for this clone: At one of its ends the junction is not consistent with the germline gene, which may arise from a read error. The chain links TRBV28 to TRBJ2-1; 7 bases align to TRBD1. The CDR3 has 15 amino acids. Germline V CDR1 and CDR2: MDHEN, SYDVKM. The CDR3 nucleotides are TGTGCCAGCATTTTAGGGGGCACCAACTACAATGAGCAGTTCTTC. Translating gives CASILGGTNYNEQFF.

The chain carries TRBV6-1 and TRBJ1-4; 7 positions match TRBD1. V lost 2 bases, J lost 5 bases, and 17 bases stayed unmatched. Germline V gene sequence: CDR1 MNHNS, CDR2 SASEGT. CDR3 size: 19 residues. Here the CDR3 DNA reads TGTGCCAGCAGTGAAAAAGCGAACAGGGGACAGAACCCAAATGAAAAACTGTTTTTT. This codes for CASSEKANRGQNPNEKLFF.

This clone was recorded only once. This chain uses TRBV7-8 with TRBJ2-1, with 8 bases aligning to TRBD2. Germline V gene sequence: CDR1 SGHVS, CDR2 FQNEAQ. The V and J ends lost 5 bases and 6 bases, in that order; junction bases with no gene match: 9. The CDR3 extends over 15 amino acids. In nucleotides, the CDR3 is TGTGCCAGCAGCGTAGAAGCGGGGGTTACCAATGAGCAGTTCTTC. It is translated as CASSVEAGVTNEQFF.

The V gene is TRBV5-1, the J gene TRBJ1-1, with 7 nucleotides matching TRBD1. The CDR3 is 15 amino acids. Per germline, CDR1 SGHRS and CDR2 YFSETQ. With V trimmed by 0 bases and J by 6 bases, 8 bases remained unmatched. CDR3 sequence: CASSLVSGGSPEAFF. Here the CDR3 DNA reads TGCGCCAGCAGCTTGGTATCAGGGGGTTCCCCTGAAGCTTTCTTT.

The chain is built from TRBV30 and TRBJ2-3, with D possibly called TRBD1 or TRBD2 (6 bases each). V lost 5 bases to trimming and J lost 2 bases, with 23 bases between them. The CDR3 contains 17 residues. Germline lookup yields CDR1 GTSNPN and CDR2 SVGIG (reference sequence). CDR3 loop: CAWEGGIGGHFTDTQYF. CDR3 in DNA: TGTGCCTGGGAAGGAGGCATCGGGGGCCACTTCACAGATACGCAGTATTTT.

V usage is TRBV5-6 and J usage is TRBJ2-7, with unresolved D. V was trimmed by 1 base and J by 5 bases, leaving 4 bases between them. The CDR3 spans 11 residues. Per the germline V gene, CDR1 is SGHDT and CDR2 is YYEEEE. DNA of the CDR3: TGTGCCAGCAGCTTGCGAGACGAGCAGTACTTC. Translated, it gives CASSLRDEQYF.

The CDR3, as DNA: TGTGCCAGCAGCCAAGGCTTAGCGGTTGGGGGCCTCGCCTACAATGAGCAGTTCTTC. Amino acid sequence: CASSQGLAVGGLAYNEQFF. The genes are TRBV4-2 and TRBJ2-1, with D perhaps TRBD1 or TRBD2 (6 bases each). The length of the CDR3 is 19 residues. Trimming removed 1 base at V and 2 bases at J, with 21 bases between. The germline gives CDR1 LGHNA, CDR2 YNFKEQ.

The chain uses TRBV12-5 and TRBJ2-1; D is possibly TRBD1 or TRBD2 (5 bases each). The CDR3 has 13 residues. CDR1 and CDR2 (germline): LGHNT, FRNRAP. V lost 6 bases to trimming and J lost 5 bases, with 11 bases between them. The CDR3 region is CASGTGTHNEQFF. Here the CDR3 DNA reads TGTGCTAGTGGCACCGGGACCCACAATGAGCAGTTCTTC.

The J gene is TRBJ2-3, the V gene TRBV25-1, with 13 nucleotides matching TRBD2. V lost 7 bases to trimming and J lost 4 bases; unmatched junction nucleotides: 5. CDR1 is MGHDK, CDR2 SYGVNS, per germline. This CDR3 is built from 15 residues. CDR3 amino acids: CASIGTSGAADTQYF. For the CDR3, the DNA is TGTGCCAGCATCGGGACTAGCGGGGCTGCAGATACGCAGTATTTT.